These 22 T cell receptor beta chains originate from one sample sequenced in a study of CD8 T cell repertoires and HIV-1 epitope variants. Profiling relied on immunoSEQ multiplex PCR, and the TCRdb table lists in-frame clones only, not all of them. The data show some 100,000 clones, over 70% seen once. The material sequenced was uncultured baseline CD8+ T cells from peripheral blood mononuclear cells (PBMCs). These receptors were taken from a male donor with HIV.

This chain joins TRBV5-1 and TRBJ2-1; TRBD1 or TRBD2 may be the D gene (6 bases each). CDR3 size: 13 residues. The V gene's germline CDR1 is SGHRS and CDR2 YFSETQ. V was cut by 4 bases and J by 10 bases, with 15 bases left in between. The CDR3 nucleotides are TGCGCCAGCAGCCCCGACTCGGGGGCAGAGCAGTTCTTC. This encodes CASSPDSGAEQFF.

This sequence joins TRBV6-5 and TRBJ1-1; no firm D call. V was pared by 1 base and J by 3 bases, with 6 bases between. There are 13 residues in the CDR3. In germline, CDR1 is MNHEY, CDR2 SVGAGI. In DNA form, the CDR3 reads TGTGCCAGCAGTTACTTCCAGTACACTGAAGCTTTCTTT. Translated, it gives CASSYFQYTEAFF.

V is TRBV14 and J is TRBJ2-7; D possibly corresponds to TRBD1 (5 bases). The CDR3 totals 16 residues. Trimming shortened V by 1 base and J by 1 base, and 14 bases separated the two germline ends. The germline V gene encodes CDR1 SGHDN and CDR2 FVKESK. This chain's CDR3 is CASSQVRVGPSYEQYF. The CDR3 DNA follows: TGTGCCAGCAGCCAAGTACGAGTGGGGCCTTCCTACGAGCAGTACTTC.

There are a few counts of this clone. V is TRBV7-8 and J is TRBJ2-2; D call uncertain. Germline V gene sequence: CDR1 SGHVS, CDR2 FQNEAQ. Between the trimmed V and J ends, which lost 11 bases and 0 bases, there was a span of 16 bases. This CDR3 has 15 amino acids. Here the CDR3 reads CAGRYGQTNTGELFF. The CDR3 nucleotides are TGTGCCGGTCGTTATGGGCAAACGAACACCGGGGAGCTGTTTTTT. Full variable domain (rest looked up from reference TRBV7-8 and TRBJ2-2): GAGVSQSPRYKVAKRGQDVALRCDPISGHVSLFWYQQALGQGPEFLTYFQNEAQLDKSGLPSDRFFAERPEGSVSTLKIQRTQQEDSAVYLCAGRYGQTNTGELFFGEGSRLTVL.

This clone was detected once. The gene calls are TRBV28 and TRBJ2-7; tentatively, D is TRBD1 or TRBD2 (5 bases each). Germline V gives CDR1 MDHEN, CDR2 SYDVKM. Trimming pared 5 bases from V and 7 bases from J, leaving 12 bases between. This CDR3 region has 12 residues. CDR3: CASSKGRREQYF. DNA for the CDR3: TGTGCCAGCAGTAAGGGACGGAGGGAGCAGTACTTC.

A few counts support this clone. The CDR3 nucleotides read TGCGCCAGCAGCTTGACAGGGTCTAATGAAAAACTGTTTTTT. It translates to CASSLTGSNEKLFF. J is TRBJ1-4 and V is TRBV5-1; maybe TRBD1 (6 bases). Between the trimmed V and J ends, which lost 1 base and 3 bases, there was a span of 7 bases. Germline V gene lookup returns CDR1 SGHRS and CDR2 YFSETQ. This CDR3 has 14 amino acids.

The chain combines TRBV27 with TRBJ2-2; D call uncertain. This CDR3 is 12 amino acids long. Trimming took 3 bases from V and 10 from J, leaving 9 bases between them. The V gene's germline CDR1 is MNHEY and CDR2 SMNVEV (reference sequence). Here the CDR3 reads CASSFPAKELFF. CDR3 nucleotide sequence: TGTGCCAGCAGTTTCCCCGCGAAGGAGCTGTTTTTT.

The J gene is TRBJ2-5, the V gene TRBV7-7; possibly TRBD2 for D (5 bases). The CDR3 consists of 14 residues. Per germline, CDR1 SSHAT and CDR2 FNYEAQ (reference sequence). Between the trimmed V and J ends, which lost 5 bases and 4 bases, there was a span of 14 bases. Written as DNA, the CDR3 is TGTGCCAGCAGCCGGGCTACGGGGAGAGAGACCCAGTACTTC. Protein sequence: CASSRATGRETQYF.

This chain uses TRBV18 with TRBJ2-6; a possible D gene is TRBD2 (6 bases). V was pared by 5 bases and J by 0 bases, with 14 bases between. The germline gives CDR1 KGHSH, CDR2 LQKENI. The CDR3 is 17 residues long. CDR3 in DNA: TGTGCCAGCTCATCGGGACTCTTTAGCTCTGGGGCCAACGTCCTGACTTTC. This encodes CASSSGLFSSGANVLTF.

The rearrangement joins TRBV5-1 to TRBJ2-2; unclear D gene. Germline-derived CDR1 and CDR2 are SGHRS and YFSETQ. The germline V and J ends were trimmed by 0 bases and 2 bases, with 8 bases remaining between them. The CDR3 is 15 amino acids. CDR3 bases: TGCGCCAGCAGCTTGGTTAGCATAAACACCGGGGAGCTGTTTTTT. It yields the protein CASSLVSINTGELFF.

This clone showed up just once. J is TRBJ1-4 and V is TRBV5-1, with D maybe TRBD1 (5 bases). Germline lookup yields CDR1 SGHRS and CDR2 YFSETQ. The V and J ends lost 0 bases and 7 bases respectively, with 10 bases between them. The CDR3 has 14 residues. CDR3 loop: CASSLVGAGEKLFF. The CDR3 DNA reads TGCGCCAGCAGCTTGGTAGGGGCTGGTGAAAAACTGTTTTTT.

The V and J genes are TRBV28 and TRBJ2-5, with TRBD1 matching 9 bases. Unmatched junction bases numbered 4, after V lost 6 bases and J lost 5 bases. This CDR3 contains 13 residues. In germline, CDR1 is MDHEN, CDR2 SYDVKM. CDR3: CASRGDRAETQYF. CDR3 coding DNA: TGTGCCAGCAGGGGGGACAGGGCGGAGACCCAGTACTTC.

The V gene is TRBV5-1, the J gene TRBJ2-5; 9 bases are a match to TRBD1. V lost 0 bases and J lost 4; bases outside the gene matches: 7. The CDR3 covers 16 residues. The V gene's germline CDR1 is SGHRS and CDR2 YFSETQ. The CDR3, as DNA: TGCGCCAGCAGCTTGGCGGATCCGGGACAGGGAGAGACCCAGTACTTC. This codes for CASSLADPGQGETQYF. The whole variable domain, filled in from reference TRBV5-1 and TRBJ2-5, reads KAGVTQTPRYLIKTRGQQVTLSCSPISGHRSVSWYQQTPGQGLQFLFEYFSETQRNKGNFPGRFSGRQFSNSRSEMNVSTLELGDSALYLCASSLADPGQGETQYFGPGTRLLVL.

The V gene is TRBV5-6, the J gene TRBJ1-2, with a weak D call TRBD1 (6 bases). Germline V gene sequence: CDR1 SGHDT, CDR2 YYEEEE. V lost 4 bases, J lost 8 bases, and 15 bases lay in between. The CDR3 contains 13 residues. This CDR3 is CASSPQGPRGYTF. The DNA of the CDR3 is TGTGCCAGCAGCCCACAGGGACCCCGCGGCTACACCTTC.

This clone was seen a handful of times. CDR3 coding DNA: TGTGCCAGCAGCTTAGGTTCCCTGGATGAGCAGTTCTTC. Translated: CASSLGSLDEQFF. The V and J genes are TRBV7-8 and TRBJ2-1; D remains unclear. Trimming removed 1 base at V and 8 bases at J, with 9 bases between. The CDR3 has 13 amino acids. Germline lookup yields CDR1 SGHVS and CDR2 FQNEAQ.

This chain connects TRBV9 to TRBJ2-5, with 7 bases lining up with TRBD1. The CDR3 is 14 amino acids. Germline CDR1 SGDLS, CDR2 YYNGEE. V lost 3 bases to trimming and J lost 1 base; unmatched junction nucleotides: 3. For the CDR3, the DNA is TGTGCCAGCAGCGCCTGGGACAGCCAAGAGACCCAGTACTTC. Residues: CASSAWDSQETQYF.

The rearrangement joins TRBV9 to TRBJ2-3, with 10 bases that match TRBD1. The V gene's germline CDR1 is SGDLS and CDR2 YYNGEE. Germline trimming cut 3 bases from V and 8 bases from J; bases unmatched to any gene: 6. The CDR3 is made up of 14 amino acids. The CDR3 reads CASSADRGRGTQYF. The CDR3 DNA sequence: TGTGCCAGCAGCGCCGACAGGGGGCGAGGTACGCAGTATTTT.

The rearrangement uses TRBV10-3 and TRBJ2-3; the match to TRBD2 covers 15 bases. CDR3 size: 17 residues. Germline trimming cut 5 bases from V and 5 bases from J; bases unmatched to any gene: 8. Looked up from germline, CDR1 is ENHRY and CDR2 is SYGVKD. This chain's CDR3 is CAISKTGTSGRLDTQYF. The CDR3 DNA follows: TGTGCCATCAGTAAGACCGGGACTAGCGGGAGGTTAGATACGCAGTATTTT.

This clone was detected only once. This chain connects TRBV2 to TRBJ2-1; 7 bases are a match to TRBD1. Germline V gene data show CDR1 as SNHLY and CDR2 as FYNNEI. After removal of 7 bases from V and 2 bases from J, the junction contained 5 bases not matched to a gene. The CDR3 is made up of 14 amino acids. CDR3 amino acids: CASIEQGAYNEQFF. The CDR3 DNA follows: TGTGCCAGCATAGAGCAGGGGGCCTACAATGAGCAGTTCTTC.

The chain is built from TRBV7-5 and TRBJ2-7; the D call of TRBD2 is as the table states it, not checked on the DNA. TRBV7-5 corresponds to a pseudogene. The CDR3 is made up of 13 amino acids. CDR3 loop: CARTPGTSYEQYF. CDR3 DNA: TGTGCCCGGACCCCCGGGACTAGCTACGAGCAGTACTTC.

V gene TRBV14 combines with J gene TRBJ2-1, with D maybe TRBD2 (6 bases). Germline CDR1 reads SGHDN; CDR2 reads FVKESK. V was shortened by 4 bases and J by 6 bases, with 16 bases between the two germline ends. The CDR3 sequence is 15 residues long. The CDR3 here is CASSLQGLGLNEQFF. The CDR3 nucleotides are TGTGCCAGCAGCCTCCAGGGTCTGGGACTCAATGAGCAGTTCTTC. Combining the CDR3 with reference TRBV14 and TRBJ2-1 gives the whole variable domain EAGVTQFPSHSVIEKGQTVTLRCDPISGHDNLYWYRRVMGKEIKFLLHFVKESKQDESGMPNNRFLAERTGGTYSTLKVQPAELEDSGVYFCASSLQGLGLNEQFFGPGTRLTVL.

The rearrangement links TRBV4-3 to TRBJ2-3; possibly TRBD2 for D (5 bases). Germline V gene data show CDR1 as LGHNA and CDR2 as YSLEER. V lost 0 bases, J lost 2 bases, and 18 bases lay in between. The CDR3 is made up of 18 amino acids. In DNA, the CDR3 is TGCGCCAGCAGCCAAGATCGGGGAACACCCTGGGACACAGATACGCAGTATTTT. It is translated as CASSQDRGTPWDTDTQYF.